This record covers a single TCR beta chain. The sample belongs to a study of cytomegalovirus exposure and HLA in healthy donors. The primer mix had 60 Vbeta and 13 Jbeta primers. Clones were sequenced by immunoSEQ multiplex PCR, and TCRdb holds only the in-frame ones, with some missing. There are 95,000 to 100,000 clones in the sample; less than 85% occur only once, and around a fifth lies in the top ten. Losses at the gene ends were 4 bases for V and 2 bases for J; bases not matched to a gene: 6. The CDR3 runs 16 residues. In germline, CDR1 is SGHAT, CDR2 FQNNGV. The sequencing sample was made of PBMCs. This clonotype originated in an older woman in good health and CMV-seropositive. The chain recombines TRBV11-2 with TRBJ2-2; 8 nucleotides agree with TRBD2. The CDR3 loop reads CASSSRTSRNTGELFF. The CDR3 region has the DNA TGTGCCAGCAGCTCCCGGACTAGCCGAAACACCGGGGAGCTGTTTTTT.